This paragraph covers one TCR beta chain sequence. Its antigen is undetermined. The data originate from a study of post-analysis software for immune sequencing data. Included in the TCR beta cDNA libraries were unique molecular identifiers. Each CDR3 protein gets one entry after TCRdb re-called the PCR reads with MiXCR. The sample records some 690,000 distinct CDR3 sequences, 25% to 30% being singletons. Whole-study results and caveats: Significantly decreased normalized Chao1 diversity was recorded for multiple sclerosis patients relative to controls. Relative to controls, patients had about 5 TRBV segments at higher frequency, with TRBV5-6, TRBV5-1 and TRBV20-1 among these.

The length of the CDR3 is 15 residues. V gave up 5 bases and J gave up 6 bases; unmatched junction bases: 11. CDR1 is SGDLS, CDR2 YYNGEE, per germline. Specimen: blood. The V gene is TRBV9, the J gene TRBJ2-3; 8 bases are shared with TRBD2. The source of this sequence is a girl between 10 and 17 years old with multiple sclerosis. The CDR3 bases are TGTGCCAGCAGGCCCCCGGGGGGGGGCGCGGATACGCAGTATTTT. It yields the protein CASRPPGGGADTQYF.